These 3 T cell receptor beta chains came from one sample sequenced in a study of STAT5B mutations in CD4+ large granular lymphocyte leukemia. The method was immunoSEQ multiplex PCR; TCRdb's version includes in-frame clones alone and lacks a portion of them. The profile shows about 25,000 clones, 81% of them singletons. The sequenced sample consisted of CD4+ T cells from blood buffy coats. These receptors were taken from a human donor in good health.

The V gene is TRBV7-9, the J gene TRBJ2-2, with a possible D match to TRBD2 (6 bases). Trimming took off 5 bases at V and 0 bases at J, with 13 bases between the two ends. The CDR3 has 16 residues. Germline loops: CDR1 SEHNR, CDR2 FQNEAQ (reference sequence). The CDR3 spells CASSPAGGPNTGELFF. DNA of the CDR3: TGTGCCAGCAGCCCGGCCGGGGGACCGAACACCGGGGAGCTGTTTTTT.

The V gene is TRBV4-1, the J gene TRBJ1-1; no firm D call. The length of the CDR3 is 15 residues. Trimming shortened V by 1 base and J by 4 bases, and 13 bases separated the two germline ends. The germline gives CDR1 MGHRA, CDR2 YSYEKL. The CDR3 DNA reads TGCGCCAGCAGCCAAGGACCTGAAATTACCACTGAAGCTTTCTTT. It is translated as CASSQGPEITTEAFF.

This rearrangement joins TRBV7-2 to TRBJ1-2; possibly TRBD1 for D (5 bases). Germline CDR1 SGHTA, CDR2 FQGNSA. The CDR3 length is 17 residues. The ends were cut back, 5 bases at V and 5 bases at J, with 24 bases in the middle. The CDR3 reads CASSQSPGGFGGYGYTF. For the CDR3, the DNA is TGTGCCAGCAGCCAAAGTCCGGGGGGGTTTGGGGGGTATGGCTACACCTTC.